These 22 T cell receptor beta chains were sequenced from one sample in a study of cytomegalovirus exposure and HLA in healthy donors. In the PCR, 60 Vbeta and 13 Jbeta primers were used. Some clones are missing from TCRdb's copy, which holds only in-frame ones; the method was immunoSEQ multiplex PCR. There are about 120,000 clones in the sample; approximately 81% occur only once, and under 3% lies in the top ten. Sequencing was done on a sample of PBMCs. The receptors were sampled from a woman between 18 and 29 years old in good health and CMV-seropositive.

The chain is built from TRBV2 and TRBJ2-7; TRBD2 matches 13 bases. The CDR3 extends over 14 amino acids. From germline, CDR1 is SNHLY and CDR2 FYNNEI. V was clipped by 5 bases and J by 3 bases; unmatched bases: 1. The CDR3 protein is CASSRLAGGYEQYF. CDR3 DNA: TGTGCCAGCAGTCGACTAGCGGGAGGCTACGAGCAGTACTTC. Complete variable domain (other parts from reference TRBV2 and TRBJ2-7): EPEVTQTPSHQVTQMGQEVILRCVPISNHLYFYWYRQILGQKVEFLVSFYNNEISEKSEIFDDQFSVERPDGSNFTLKIRSTKLEDSAMYFCASSRLAGGYEQYFGPGTRLTVT.

The J gene is TRBJ2-1, the V gene TRBV5-1; maybe TRBD2 (5 bases). V lost 0 bases, J lost 5 bases, and 12 bases lay in between. Germline CDR1 is SGHRS and CDR2 is YFSETQ. The CDR3 spans 15 residues. The CDR3 spells CASSLVMSGDNEQFF. The CDR3 nucleotides read TGCGCCAGCAGCTTGGTTATGAGCGGTGACAATGAGCAGTTCTTC.

This chain links TRBV5-6 with TRBJ1-1, with a possible D match to TRBD1 (6 bases). This CDR3 has 12 amino acids. Germline V gene lookup returns CDR1 SGHDT and CDR2 YYEEEE. V lost 5 bases and J 5 bases, leaving 10 bases between the germline ends. CDR3 residues: CASSSRGTEAFF. CDR3 coding DNA: TGTGCCAGCAGTAGCAGGGGAACTGAAGCTTTCTTT. The whole variable domain, filled in from reference TRBV5-6 and TRBJ1-1, reads DAGVTQSPTHLIKTRGQQVTLRCSPKSGHDTVSWYQQALGQGPQFIFQYYEEEERQRGNFPDRFSGHQFPNYSSELNVNALLLGDSALYLCASSSRGTEAFFGQGTRLTVV.

The rearrangement uses TRBV5-1 and TRBJ1-1; 7 nucleotides match TRBD1. Germline V gene data show CDR1 as SGHRS and CDR2 as YFSETQ. The V gene end was trimmed by 7 bases and the J gene end by 0 bases; junction bases not matched to a gene: 3. The CDR3 extends over 13 amino acids. The CDR3 nucleotides read TGCGCCAGCTCGACAGGGATGAACACTGAAGCTTTCTTT. Translating it yields CASSTGMNTEAFF.

This clone is a singleton in its sample. The rearrangement uses TRBV5-1 and TRBJ2-1; D gene uncertain. CDR3 length: 13 amino acids. CDR1 SGHRS and CDR2 YFSETQ come from the germline V gene. The ends were cut back, 0 bases at V and 10 bases at J, with 11 bases in the middle. This chain's CDR3 is CASSLEPAREQFF. The CDR3 nucleotides read TGCGCCAGCAGCTTGGAGCCAGCGCGGGAGCAGTTCTTC.

V gene TRBV6-1 combines with J gene TRBJ2-7; the D gene is possibly TRBD1 (6 bases). The CDR3 is 15 residues long. CDR1 is MNHNS, CDR2 SASEGT, per germline. Trimming took off 1 base at V and 0 bases at J, with 10 bases between the two ends. CDR3 sequence: CASSEVTGISYEQYF. In DNA, the CDR3 is TGTGCCAGCAGTGAAGTTACAGGGATCTCCTACGAGCAGTACTTC.

The chain links TRBV5-4 to TRBJ1-4, with 8 bases identical to TRBD1. Trimming removed 1 base from V and 2 bases from J; junction bases left unmatched: 7. Germline loops: CDR1 SGHNT, CDR2 YYREEE (reference sequence). The CDR3 has 17 amino acids. CDR3 sequence: CASSLSPGGATNEKLFF. The CDR3 DNA reads as TGTGCCAGCAGCTTGAGTCCAGGGGGCGCGACTAATGAAAAACTGTTTTTT.

The chain carries TRBV7-3 and TRBJ1-4, with 8 bases matching TRBD1. The germline gives CDR1 SGHTA, CDR2 FQGTGA. Trimming took 8 bases from V and 17 from J; bases not matched to a gene: 7. The CDR3 runs to 10 residues. The CDR3 spells CASPGQDGFF. For the CDR3, the DNA is TGTGCCAGCCCGGGACAGGACGGTTTTTTT.

This chain joins TRBV19 and TRBJ2-1; 9 nucleotides align to TRBD1. Germline loops: CDR1 LNHDA, CDR2 SQIVND (reference sequence). Trimming at V came to 4 bases and at J to 3 bases, leaving 4 bases not matched to a gene. The CDR3 has 15 amino acids. The CDR3 region has the DNA TGTGCCAGTAGTACAAGGACAGGGGTCTACAATGAGCAGTTCTTC. It specifies CASSTRTGVYNEQFF.

This clone was seen a handful of times. One end of the junction fails to match germline, which may point to a read error. Other DNA sequences within the sample encode an identical CDR3. CDR3 sequence reads: CASSSRGEQFF. CDR3 nucleotide sequence: TGCGCCAGCAGCTCGCGGGGGGAGCAGTTCTTC. The chain employs TRBV7-3 and TRBJ2-1; TRBD2 matches at 7 bases. This CDR3 is built from 11 residues. Germline V lookup: CDR1 SGHTA, CDR2 FQGTGA.

This chain uses TRBV6-1 with TRBJ1-6, with D unclear. Trimming shortened V by 4 bases and J by 7 bases, and 11 bases separated the two germline ends. The V gene's germline CDR1 is MNHNS and CDR2 SASEGT. This CDR3 is built from 14 residues. CDR3 region: CASSARVANSPLHF. The CDR3 DNA reads TGTGCCAGCAGTGCTCGGGTCGCAAATTCACCCCTCCACTTT.

The rearrangement joins TRBV30 to TRBJ1-2; D uncertain. The CDR3 runs to 11 residues. CDR1 GTSNPN and CDR2 SVGIG come from the germline V gene (reference sequence). V lost 6 bases and J lost 8, with 13 bases in between. The CDR3 protein is CACQAPIGYTF. Written as DNA, the CDR3 is TGTGCCTGTCAAGCGCCGATAGGCTACACCTTC.

The gene calls are TRBV27 and TRBJ2-7, with D unresolved. The CDR3 runs 13 residues. Trimming took 3 bases from V and 2 from J, leaving 8 bases between them. CDR1 and CDR2 from the germline V gene are MNHEY and SMNVEV (reference sequence). The CDR3 bases are TGTGCCAGCAGTTTTGGCAGGACCTACGAGCAGTACTTC. Residues: CASSFGRTYEQYF.

The rearrangement links TRBV30 to TRBJ1-4; the D is unclear. Deletions cut 5 bases from V and 12 bases from J, with 13 bases between. The CDR3 runs to 11 residues. The germline V gene has CDR1 GTSNPN and CDR2 SVGIG (reference sequence). CDR3 amino acids: CAWREMRELFF. DNA for the CDR3: TGTGCCTGGCGTGAGATGAGGGAACTGTTTTTT.

This clone appeared a few times. The chain links TRBV18 to TRBJ2-2, with D possibly TRBD1 on 6 matching bases. Germline assignment: CDR1 KGHSH and CDR2 LQKENI. The CDR3 is 16 amino acids. With 5 bases removed from V and 6 bases from J, the gap between germline ends came to 19 bases. The DNA for the CDR3 is TGTGCCAGCTCAGAAACAGGGTTGCACGAGGCCGGGGAGCTGTTTTTT. Its translation: CASSETGLHEAGELFF.

This chain uses TRBV19 with TRBJ2-4; perhaps TRBD2 as D (6 bases). CDR1 is LNHDA, CDR2 SQIVND, per germline (reference sequence). The length of the CDR3 is 14 residues. The V end lost 6 bases, the J end lost 0 bases, and 9 bases lay between the germline ends. CDR3 nucleotides: TGTGCCAGTAGAGGAGGGATAGCCAAAAACATTCAGTACTTC. It yields the protein CASRGGIAKNIQYF.

J is TRBJ1-2 and V is TRBV30; D is unresolved. There are 11 residues in the CDR3. Trimming shortened V by 5 bases and J by 4 bases, and 8 bases separated the two germline ends. Germline V CDR1 and CDR2: GTSNPN, SVGIG (reference sequence). The CDR3 is CAWGRGYGYTF. CDR3 sequence (DNA): TGTGCCTGGGGCCGGGGCTATGGCTACACCTTC.

V and J are TRBV5-4 and TRBJ2-5; TRBD2 agrees at 13 bases. Germline CDR1 and CDR2: SGHNT and YYREEE (reference sequence). The V gene end was trimmed by 3 bases and the J gene end by 9 bases; junction bases not matched to a gene: 14. The CDR3 length is 17 residues. CDR3 region: CASSSRATSGGSGAQYF. Here the CDR3 DNA reads TGTGCCAGCAGCTCACGGGCGACTAGCGGGGGGTCGGGTGCCCAGTACTTC.

The chain recombines TRBV18 with TRBJ2-7; 8 bases match TRBD2. Germline CDR1 KGHSH, CDR2 LQKENI. Trimming at V came to 5 bases and at J to 3 bases, leaving 3 bases not matched to a gene. The CDR3 contains 13 residues. In nucleotides, the CDR3 is TGTGCCAGCTCATCTAGCGGGTACTACGAGCAGTACTTC. It encodes CASSSSGYYEQYF. Looking up the rest from reference TRBV18 and TRBJ2-7 gives the full variable domain: NAGVMQNPRHLVRRRGQEARLRCSPMKGHSHVYWYRQLPEEGLKFMVYLQKENIIDESGMPKERFSAEFPKEGPSILRIQQVVRGDSAAYFCASSSSGYYEQYFGPGTRLTVT.

V and J are TRBV9 and TRBJ1-2; 8 positions agree with TRBD1. The CDR3 length is 14 residues. Germline V gives CDR1 SGDLS, CDR2 YYNGEE. Trimming took 4 bases from V and 4 from J; bases not matched to a gene: 6. The CDR3 nucleotides are TGTGCCAGCAGCCCTCGGACAGGGACCTATGGCTACACCTTC. It yields the protein CASSPRTGTYGYTF.

This chain joins TRBV9 and TRBJ1-1, with D perhaps TRBD1 (5 bases). V was trimmed by 4 bases and J by 6 bases, leaving 22 bases between them. The CDR3 runs to 16 residues. Germline values: CDR1 SGDLS, CDR2 YYNGEE. The CDR3 loop is CASSPSPNLAGAEAFF. In nucleotides, the CDR3 is TGTGCCAGCAGCCCATCCCCTAATTTGGCGGGGGCTGAAGCTTTCTTT.

The chain recombines TRBV7-9 with TRBJ2-1, with 8 bases fitting TRBD2. The V gene's germline CDR1 is SEHNR and CDR2 FQNEAQ (reference sequence). This CDR3 is built from 17 residues. J gave up 1 base and V 6 bases, and 11 bases lay outside the gene matches. The CDR3 nucleotides are TGTGCCAGCAGAGAGGTAGCGGGACCACTTTCCTACAATGAGCAGTTCTTC. Translation gives CASREVAGPLSYNEQFF.